This T cell receptor beta chain was profiled in a study of CD4 T cells in relation to SARS-CoV-2 and coronaviruses. Broader study findings: Culture-expanded clones reflect memory recall rather than primary priming during culture. About 64% of donors had memory CD4+ clonotypes crossrecognizing SARS-CoV-2 and common cold coronavirus spike. No crossreactivity against non-spike viral proteins was tested here.

About this clone: The antigen is undetermined.

The unexposed donors gave CD4+ T cells in about 2010-2019, prior to COVID-19. Naive and memory CD4+ T cells came from enriched cryopreserved PBMCs. Clones were read by immunoSEQ multiplex PCR, and TCRdb kept only the in-frame ones, dropping some. The table has 60,000 to 65,000 clones, about 94% seen once. The clonotype originates from a human donor in good health. Material for sequencing was naive CD4+ T cells from PBMCs. Subset defined: naive CD4+ T cells isolated by negative enrichment.

The CDR3 protein is CASSLRGGNEQYF. DNA of the CDR3: TGTGCCAGCAGCTTACGAGGGGGCAACGAGCAGTACTTC. The V call is TRBV5-4, the J call TRBJ2-7, with 7 bases matching TRBD1. V lost 2 bases, J lost 5 bases, and 4 bases stayed unmatched. The CDR3 is made up of 13 amino acids. Looked up from germline, CDR1 is SGHNT and CDR2 is YYREEE (reference sequence).